The present TCR beta chain was sequenced within a study of beta chain features in type 1 diabetes. Study-level findings and limits: Unsettled here was the matter of whether HLA type influences TCRB rearrangement. Significant though moderate, a shortening of TCRB CDR3s appeared in all four CD4+ subsets of Type 1 diabetes patients. The VDJ junctions of type 1 diabetes patients carried fewer insertions and more deletions.

The CDR3 contains 12 residues. Germline V gives CDR1 MDHEN, CDR2 SYDVKM. V lost 3 bases to trimming and J lost 8 bases, with 8 bases between them. There are a few counts of this clone. Antigen: not known. Of the isolated RNA, all was reverse transcribed, and so the sequenced material was expressed TCRB transcripts. Clones were read by immunoSEQ multiplex PCR, and TCRdb kept only the in-frame ones, dropping some. Among 300,000 to 450,000 clones listed, over 9.5% were seen once. Sequencing was carried out using naive CD4+ T cells from blood. The clonotype comes from a woman aged 18-29 years with type 1 diabetes. The rearrangement uses TRBV28 and TRBJ1-5; D unresolved. This CDR3 reads CASSFGVEPQHF. CDR3 DNA: TGTGCCAGCAGTTTCGGAGTAGAGCCCCAGCATTTT.